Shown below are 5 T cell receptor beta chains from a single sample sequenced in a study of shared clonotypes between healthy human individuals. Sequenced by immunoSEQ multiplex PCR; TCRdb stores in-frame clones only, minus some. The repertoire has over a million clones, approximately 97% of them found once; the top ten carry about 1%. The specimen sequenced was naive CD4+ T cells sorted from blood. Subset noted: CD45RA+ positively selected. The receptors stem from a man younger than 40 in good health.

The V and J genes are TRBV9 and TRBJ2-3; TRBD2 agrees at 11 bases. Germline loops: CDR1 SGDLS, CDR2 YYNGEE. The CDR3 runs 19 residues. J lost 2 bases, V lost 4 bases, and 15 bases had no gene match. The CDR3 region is CASSYYGVAGGFNTDTQYF. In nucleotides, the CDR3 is TGTGCCAGCAGCTATTACGGAGTAGCGGGAGGGTTCAACACAGATACGCAGTATTTT.

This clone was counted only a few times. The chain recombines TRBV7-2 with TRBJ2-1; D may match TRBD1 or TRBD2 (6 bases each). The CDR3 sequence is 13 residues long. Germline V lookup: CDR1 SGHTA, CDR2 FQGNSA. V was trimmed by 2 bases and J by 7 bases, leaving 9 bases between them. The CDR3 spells CASSLRGRNEQFF. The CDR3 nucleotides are TGTGCCAGCAGCTTACGGGGGCGGAATGAGCAGTTCTTC.

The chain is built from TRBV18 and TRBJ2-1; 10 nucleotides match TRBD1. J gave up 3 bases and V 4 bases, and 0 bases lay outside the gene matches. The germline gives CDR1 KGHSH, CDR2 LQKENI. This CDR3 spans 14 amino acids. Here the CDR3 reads CASSRTGGYNEQFF. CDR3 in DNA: TGTGCCAGCTCACGGACAGGGGGCTACAATGAGCAGTTCTTC.

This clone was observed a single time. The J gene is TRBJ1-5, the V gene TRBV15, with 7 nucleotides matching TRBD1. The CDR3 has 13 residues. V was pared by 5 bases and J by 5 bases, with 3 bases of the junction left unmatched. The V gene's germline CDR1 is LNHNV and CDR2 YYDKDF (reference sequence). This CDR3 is CATSVTGDQPQHF. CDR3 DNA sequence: TGTGCCACCAGCGTAACAGGGGATCAGCCCCAGCATTTT.

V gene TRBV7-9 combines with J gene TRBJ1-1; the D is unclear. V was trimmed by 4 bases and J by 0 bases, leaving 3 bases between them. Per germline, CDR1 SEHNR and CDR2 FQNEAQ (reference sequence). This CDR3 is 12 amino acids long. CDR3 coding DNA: TGTGCCAGCAGCTACATGAACACTGAAGCTTTCTTT. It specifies CASSYMNTEAFF.